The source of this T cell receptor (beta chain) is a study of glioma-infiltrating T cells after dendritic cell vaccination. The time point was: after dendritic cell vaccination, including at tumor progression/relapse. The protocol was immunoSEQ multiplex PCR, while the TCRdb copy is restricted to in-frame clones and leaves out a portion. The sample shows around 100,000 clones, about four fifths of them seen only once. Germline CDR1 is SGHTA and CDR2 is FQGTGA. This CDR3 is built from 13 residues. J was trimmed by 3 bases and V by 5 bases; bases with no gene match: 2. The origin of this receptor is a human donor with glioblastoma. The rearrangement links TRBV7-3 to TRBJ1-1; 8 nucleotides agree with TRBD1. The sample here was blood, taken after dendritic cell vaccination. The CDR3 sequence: CASSQTGDTEAFF. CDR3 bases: TGTGCCAGCAGCCAGACAGGGGACACTGAAGCTTTCTTT.